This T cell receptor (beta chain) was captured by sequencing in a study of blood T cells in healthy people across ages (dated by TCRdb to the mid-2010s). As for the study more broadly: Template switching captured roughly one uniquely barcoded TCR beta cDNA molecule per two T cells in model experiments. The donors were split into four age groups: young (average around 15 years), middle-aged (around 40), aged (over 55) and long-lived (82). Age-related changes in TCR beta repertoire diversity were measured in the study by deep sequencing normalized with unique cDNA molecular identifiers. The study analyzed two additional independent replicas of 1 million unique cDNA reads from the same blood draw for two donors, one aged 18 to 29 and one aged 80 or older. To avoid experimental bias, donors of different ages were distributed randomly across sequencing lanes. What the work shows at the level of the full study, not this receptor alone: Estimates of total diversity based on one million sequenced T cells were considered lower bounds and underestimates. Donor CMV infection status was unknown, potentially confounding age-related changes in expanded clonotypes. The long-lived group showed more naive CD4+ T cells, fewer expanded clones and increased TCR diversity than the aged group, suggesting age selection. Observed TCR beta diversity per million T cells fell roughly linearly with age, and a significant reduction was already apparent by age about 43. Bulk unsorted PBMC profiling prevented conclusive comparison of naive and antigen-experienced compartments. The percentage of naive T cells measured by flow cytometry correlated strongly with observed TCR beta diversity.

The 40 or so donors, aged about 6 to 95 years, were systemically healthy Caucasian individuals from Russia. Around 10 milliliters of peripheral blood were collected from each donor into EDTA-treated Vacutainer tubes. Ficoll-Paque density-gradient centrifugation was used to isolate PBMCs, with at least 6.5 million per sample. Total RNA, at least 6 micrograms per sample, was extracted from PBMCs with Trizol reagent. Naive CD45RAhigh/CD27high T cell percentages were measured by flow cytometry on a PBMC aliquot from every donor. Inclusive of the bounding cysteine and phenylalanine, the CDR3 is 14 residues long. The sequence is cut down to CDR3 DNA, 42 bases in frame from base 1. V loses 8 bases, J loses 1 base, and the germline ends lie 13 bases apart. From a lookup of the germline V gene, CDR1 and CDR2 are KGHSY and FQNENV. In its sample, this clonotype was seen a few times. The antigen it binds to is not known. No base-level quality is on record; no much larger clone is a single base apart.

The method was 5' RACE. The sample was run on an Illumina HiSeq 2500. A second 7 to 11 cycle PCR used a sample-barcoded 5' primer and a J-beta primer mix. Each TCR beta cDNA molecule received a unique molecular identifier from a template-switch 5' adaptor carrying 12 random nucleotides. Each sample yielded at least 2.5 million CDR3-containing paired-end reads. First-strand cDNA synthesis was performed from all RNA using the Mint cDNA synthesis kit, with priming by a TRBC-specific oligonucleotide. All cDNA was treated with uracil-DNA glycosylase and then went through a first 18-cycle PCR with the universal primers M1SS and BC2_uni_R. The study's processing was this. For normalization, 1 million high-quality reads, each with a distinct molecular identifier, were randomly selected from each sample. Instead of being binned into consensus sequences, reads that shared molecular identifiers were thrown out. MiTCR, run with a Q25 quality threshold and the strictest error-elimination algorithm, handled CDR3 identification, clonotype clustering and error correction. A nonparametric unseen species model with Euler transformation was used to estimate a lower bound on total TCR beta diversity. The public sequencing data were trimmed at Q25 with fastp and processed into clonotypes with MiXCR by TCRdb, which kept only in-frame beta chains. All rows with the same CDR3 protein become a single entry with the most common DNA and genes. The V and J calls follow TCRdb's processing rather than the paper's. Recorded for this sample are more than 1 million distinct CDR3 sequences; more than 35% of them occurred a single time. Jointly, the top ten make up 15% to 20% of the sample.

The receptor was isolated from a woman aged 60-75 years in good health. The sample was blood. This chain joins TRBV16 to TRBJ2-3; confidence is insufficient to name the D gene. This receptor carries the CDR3 CASEPGSRTDTQYF. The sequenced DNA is TGTGCCAGCGAGCCGGGCAGCCGCACAGATACGCAGTATTTT.